The 25 T cell receptor beta chains reported below all come from one sample, sequenced in a study of chronic HIV infection and antiretroviral therapy. MiXCR, run by TCRdb on the 5' RACE reads, gives a single entry per CDR3 protein. The sample contains about 38,000 distinct CDR3 sequences, more than 8% of which appear only once. The specimen sequenced was peripheral blood. Receptors were obtained from an adult who had HIV and had not received antiretroviral therapy, or was an uninfected healthy control (not recorded which).

This clonotype was picked up many times. CDR3 loop: CASRRIGLPDEQFF. The CDR3 coding sequence is TGTGCCAGCAGGCGTATAGGACTGCCCGATGAGCAGTTCTTC. The gene calls are TRBV2 and TRBJ2-1, with D maybe TRBD2 (5 bases). V lost 6 bases and J 8 bases, leaving 17 bases between the germline ends. Looked up from germline, CDR1 is SNHLY and CDR2 is FYNNEI. CDR3 length: 14 residues.

The genes are TRBV7-9 and TRBJ1-5; no clear D gene. The V gene lost 5 bases and the J gene lost 8 bases, with 13 bases spanning the gap. Germline assignment: CDR1 SEHNR and CDR2 FQNEAQ (reference sequence). The CDR3 sequence is 13 residues long. The CDR3 sequence is CASSQTPGEPQHF. CDR3 sequence (DNA): TGTGCCAGCAGCCAGACTCCCGGGGAGCCCCAGCATTTT.

This clonotype was found many times. The chain is built from TRBV24-1 and TRBJ2-2; D is perhaps TRBD2 (6 bases). Trimming took 9 bases from V and 0 from J, leaving 10 bases between them. The CDR3 totals 14 residues. Germline V lookup: CDR1 KGHDR, CDR2 SFDVKD. DNA for the CDR3: TGTGCCACCGCCGGGACTGCGAACACCGGGGAGCTGTTTTTT. Amino acids: CATAGTANTGELFF.

This clonotype has at least ten counts. The gene calls are TRBV29-1 and TRBJ2-5, with 7 positions matching TRBD1. Unmatched junction bases numbered 6, after V lost 4 bases and J lost 1 base. The CDR3 is 14 amino acids. Germline values: CDR1 SQVTM, CDR2 ANQGSEA. Here the CDR3 DNA reads TGCAGCGTTGGACTACCAGGGGGCCAAGAGACCCAGTACTTC. Encoded protein: CSVGLPGGQETQYF.

At least ten counts were recorded for this clonotype. V is TRBV7-2 and J is TRBJ2-5; no definite D call. The CDR3 runs 16 residues. The V gene lost 0 bases and the J gene lost 1 base, with 12 bases spanning the gap. Germline-derived CDR1 and CDR2 are SGHTA and FQGNSA. The CDR3: CASSLALGSGQETQYF. CDR3 nucleotides: TGTGCCAGCAGCTTAGCGCTAGGCTCGGGCCAAGAGACCCAGTACTTC.

This clonotype has at least ten counts. CDR3 sequence (DNA): TGTGCCAGCAGTCCAAGGACTAGCGGGAGAAATGAGCAGTTCTTC. Translated, it gives CASSPRTSGRNEQFF. V is TRBV28 and J is TRBJ2-1; TRBD2 matches 13 bases. Germline V gene lookup returns CDR1 MDHEN and CDR2 SYDVKM. The CDR3 loop spans 15 amino acids. V shed 5 bases, J shed 7 bases, and the junction held 5 bases outside the gene matches.

Worth noting for this clonotype: It is unclear where the CDR3 begins or ends on the DNA, so no DNA is shown, and the CDR3 is as TCRdb lists it. This CDR3 is CASVPLSGPEEETQYF. The chain employs TRBV21-1 and TRBJ2-5; TRBD1, as called in the table, went unchecked against the DNA. TRBV21-1 is shown as a pseudogene. The CDR3 is 16 residues long, ends included.

The genes are TRBV24-1 and TRBJ1-5, with 7 bases matching TRBD1. V was clipped by 9 bases and J by 7 bases; unmatched bases: 5. This CDR3 has 12 residues. Germline V CDR1 and CDR2: KGHDR, SFDVKD. The CDR3 is CATQGGGQPQHF. The CDR3 DNA reads as TGTGCCACCCAGGGGGGTGGACAGCCCCAGCATTTT.

This clonotype has ten or more counts. The V gene is TRBV29-1, the J gene TRBJ2-1, with TRBD1 identical over 7 bases. The V gene's germline CDR1 is SQVTM and CDR2 ANQGSEA. The CDR3 has 13 amino acids. The trim removed 6 bases at V and 7 bases at J, leaving 9 bases unmatched. CDR3 region: CSVPDRVWNEQFF. The CDR3 DNA reads as TGCAGCGTGCCCGACAGGGTATGGAATGAGCAGTTCTTC.

A few counts support this clonotype. The chain has TRBV6-4 and TRBJ1-3, with D uncertain. This CDR3 has 16 residues. CDR1 and CDR2 from the germline V gene are MRHNA and SNTAGT. Trimming took 10 bases from V and 0 from J, leaving 19 bases between them. The DNA for the CDR3 is TGTGCCAACAAAAGGGAACAGTCGAGCTCTGGAAACACCATATATTTT. Translated, it gives CANKREQSSSGNTIYF.

As for this clonotype: An end of the junction does not agree with germline; a read error may underlie this. The genes are TRBV6-5 and TRBJ1-1, with 9 bases matching TRBD1. The V gene's germline CDR1 is MNHEY and CDR2 SVGAGI. The CDR3 sequence is 14 residues long. CDR3 sequence: CASSQGQGYTETFF. The CDR3 DNA sequence: TGTGCCAGCAGTCAAGGACAGGGGTACACTGAAACTTTCTTT.

This clonotype was detected many times. The chain links TRBV5-5 to TRBJ2-1, with TRBD2 matching 7 bases. The germline V gene encodes CDR1 SGHKS and CDR2 YYEKEE (reference sequence). The CDR3 has 18 amino acids. V shed 6 bases, J shed 4 bases, and the junction held 19 bases outside the gene matches. CDR3: CASIRNLGQAGSYNEQFF. As DNA, the CDR3 is TGTGCCAGCATCCGAAATCTAGGACAAGCGGGAAGTTACAATGAGCAGTTCTTC. Drawing the rest from reference TRBV5-5 and TRBJ2-1, the complete variable domain is DAGVTQSPTHLIKTRGQQVTLRCSPISGHKSVSWYQQVLGQGPQFIFQYYEKEERGRGNFPDRFSARQFPNYSSELNVNALLLGDSALYLCASIRNLGQAGSYNEQFFGPGTRLTVL.

This clonotype was counted between two and nine times. V is TRBV29-1 and J is TRBJ2-3; no clear D gene. This CDR3 region has 14 residues. Trimming pared 4 bases from V and 3 bases from J, leaving 14 bases between. CDR1 and CDR2 (germline): SQVTM, ANQGSEA. The CDR3 coding sequence is TGCAGCGTTGGACTCCAGATCCGGACAGATACGCAGTATTTT. As protein: CSVGLQIRTDTQYF.

This clonotype was observed a handful of times. The rearrangement joins TRBV6-1 to TRBJ2-5; D is undetermined. The length of the CDR3 is 13 residues. V lost 7 bases, J lost 5 bases, and 14 bases lay in between. Germline V gives CDR1 MNHNS, CDR2 SASEGT. In nucleotides, the CDR3 is TGTGCCAGCAAGATTAGACATACGGAGACCCAGTACTTC. Amino acid sequence: CASKIRHTETQYF.

The table lists this clonotype with many counts. The genes are TRBV4-1 and TRBJ2-7; D possibly corresponds to TRBD1 (6 bases). Trimming removed 1 base from V and 5 bases from J, with 12 bases in between. The CDR3 totals 14 residues. Germline V lookup: CDR1 MGHRA, CDR2 YSYEKL. The CDR3 region is CASSQAGAEDEQYF. The CDR3 DNA is TGCGCCAGCAGCCAAGCAGGGGCTGAGGACGAGCAGTACTTC.

This rearrangement joins TRBV29-1 to TRBJ2-3; D may match TRBD1 or TRBD2 (5 bases each). Germline V CDR1 and CDR2: SQVTM, ANQGSEA. The CDR3 loop spans 13 amino acids. V lost 3 bases and J 5 bases, leaving 12 bases between the germline ends. The CDR3: CSVERMRGDTQYF. In nucleotides, the CDR3 is TGCAGCGTTGAGAGGATGAGGGGAGATACGCAGTATTTT.

The table lists this clonotype with many counts. This chain uses TRBV10-3 with TRBJ2-3; D call uncertain. The CDR3 consists of 12 residues. Deletions cut 3 bases from V and 4 bases from J, with 5 bases between. Germline V lookup: CDR1 ENHRY, CDR2 SYGVKD. The CDR3 loop reads CAISDGADTQYF. CDR3 bases: TGTGCCATCAGTGATGGAGCAGATACGCAGTATTTT.

This clonotype was seen only a few times. The chain employs TRBV28 and TRBJ2-1, with D possibly matching TRBD2 (5 bases). CDR3 length: 12 amino acids. Germline loops: CDR1 MDHEN, CDR2 SYDVKM. Trimming stripped 2 bases from V and 9 bases from J, with 8 bases between. For the CDR3, the DNA is TGTGCCAGCAGTTTAACTAGTTTTGAGCAGTTCTTC. This codes for CASSLTSFEQFF.

This clonotype was picked up many times. The chain is built from TRBV3-1 and TRBJ1-1; D is unresolved. The CDR3 extends over 12 amino acids. Germline V lookup: CDR1 LGHDT, CDR2 YNNKEL (reference sequence). The ends were cut back, 6 bases at V and 8 bases at J, with 13 bases in the middle. The CDR3 DNA sequence: TGTGCCAGCAGGAGTGGCGGCGAGGAAGCTTTCTTT. Protein: CASRSGGEEAFF.

This sequence joins TRBV7-6 and TRBJ2-3; TRBD2 might be the D (6 bases). Trimming cost V 0 bases and J 2 bases, with 12 bases left between them. The germline gives CDR1 SGHVS, CDR2 FNYEAQ. This CDR3 has 16 amino acids. This CDR3 reads CASSLAIWEATDTQYF. The CDR3 DNA follows: TGTGCCAGCAGCTTAGCGATATGGGAGGCCACAGATACGCAGTATTTT.

This clonotype was recorded many times. This chain connects TRBV29-1 to TRBJ2-3; 14 bases map to TRBD2. Germline V gene sequence: CDR1 SQVTM, CDR2 ANQGSEA. V shed 8 bases, J shed 7 bases, and the junction held 8 bases outside the gene matches. CDR3 size: 14 residues. The CDR3 here is CSTGTSGSRNTQYF. CDR3 coding DNA: TGCAGCACTGGGACTAGCGGGAGTAGAAATACGCAGTATTTT.

Concerning this clonotype: At one end the junction does not follow the germline gene, possibly because of a read error. The chain has TRBV4-1 and TRBJ1-1; 10 bases are a match to TRBD1. Germline CDR1 and CDR2: MGHRA and YSYEKL. The CDR3 is made up of 14 amino acids. The CDR3 coding sequence is TGCGCCAGCAGCCATAGACAGGGGGCCGCTGAAACTTTCTTT. Its translation is CASSHRQGAAETFF.

This clonotype was seen repeatedly, ten times or more. The chain links TRBV4-2 to TRBJ2-5, with D tentatively TRBD1 or TRBD2 (6 bases each). Trimming pared 0 bases from V and 1 base from J, leaving 15 bases between. Germline assignment: CDR1 LGHNA and CDR2 YNFKEQ. The CDR3 totals 17 residues. CDR3 nucleotide sequence: TGTGCCAGCAGCCAAGATGGTAGCGGAGGGGGCCAAGAGACCCAGTACTTC. The encoded protein is CASSQDGSGGGQETQYF.

In this sample, this clonotype turned up a few times. The rearrangement uses TRBV27 and TRBJ2-7, with D maybe TRBD2 (6 bases). The CDR3 runs to 12 residues. V lost 6 bases, J lost 2 bases, and 8 bases lay in between. From germline, CDR1 is MNHEY and CDR2 SMNVEV (reference sequence). CDR3 loop: CASRGLAYEQYF. The CDR3 DNA sequence: TGTGCCAGCAGGGGACTGGCCTACGAGCAGTACTTC.

This clonotype was counted many times. The chain employs TRBV29-1 and TRBJ2-7, with 12 bases identical to TRBD2. CDR3 size: 13 residues. Looked up from germline, CDR1 is SQVTM and CDR2 is ANQGSEA. J was trimmed by 5 bases and V by 5 bases; bases with no gene match: 4. The CDR3 region is CSVSTSGSNEQYF. Written as DNA, the CDR3 is TGCAGCGTTTCGACTAGCGGGAGTAACGAGCAGTACTTC.